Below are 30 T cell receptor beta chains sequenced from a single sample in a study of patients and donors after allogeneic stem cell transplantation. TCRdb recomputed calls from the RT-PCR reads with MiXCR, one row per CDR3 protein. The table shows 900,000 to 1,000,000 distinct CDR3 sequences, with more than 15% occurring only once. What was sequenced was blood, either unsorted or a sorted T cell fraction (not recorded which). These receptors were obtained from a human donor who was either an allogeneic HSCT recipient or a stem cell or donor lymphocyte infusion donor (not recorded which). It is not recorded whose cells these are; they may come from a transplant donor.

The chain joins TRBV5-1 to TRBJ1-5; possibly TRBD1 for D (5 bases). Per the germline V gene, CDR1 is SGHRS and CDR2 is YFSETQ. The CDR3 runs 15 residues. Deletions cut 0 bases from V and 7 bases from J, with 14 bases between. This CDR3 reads CASSLGSMGGQPQHF. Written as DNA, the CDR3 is TGCGCCAGCAGCTTGGGGTCTATGGGGGGGCAGCCCCAGCATTTT.

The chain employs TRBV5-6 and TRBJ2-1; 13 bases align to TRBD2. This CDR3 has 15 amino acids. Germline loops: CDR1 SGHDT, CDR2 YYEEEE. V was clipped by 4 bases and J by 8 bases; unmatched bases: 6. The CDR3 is CASSPGLAGDHEQFF. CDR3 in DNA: TGTGCCAGCAGCCCAGGACTAGCGGGAGACCATGAGCAGTTCTTC.

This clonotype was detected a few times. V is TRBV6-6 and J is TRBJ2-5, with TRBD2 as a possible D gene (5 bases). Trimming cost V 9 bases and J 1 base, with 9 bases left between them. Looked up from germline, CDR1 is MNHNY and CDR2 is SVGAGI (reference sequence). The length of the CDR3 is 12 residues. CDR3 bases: TGTGCCAGTCACGGGGTCCAAGAGACCCAGTACTTC. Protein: CASHGVQETQYF.

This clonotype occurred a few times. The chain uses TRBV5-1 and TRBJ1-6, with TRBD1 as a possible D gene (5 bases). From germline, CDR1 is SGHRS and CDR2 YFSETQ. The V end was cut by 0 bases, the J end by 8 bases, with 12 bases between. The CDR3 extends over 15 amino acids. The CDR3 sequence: CASSLEGAGDSPLHF. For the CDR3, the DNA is TGCGCCAGCAGCTTGGAAGGTGCGGGGGATTCACCCCTCCACTTT. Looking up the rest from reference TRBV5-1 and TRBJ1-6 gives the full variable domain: KAGVTQTPRYLIKTRGQQVTLSCSPISGHRSVSWYQQTPGQGLQFLFEYFSETQRNKGNFPGRFSGRQFSNSRSEMNVSTLELGDSALYLCASSLEGAGDSPLHFGNGTRLTVT.

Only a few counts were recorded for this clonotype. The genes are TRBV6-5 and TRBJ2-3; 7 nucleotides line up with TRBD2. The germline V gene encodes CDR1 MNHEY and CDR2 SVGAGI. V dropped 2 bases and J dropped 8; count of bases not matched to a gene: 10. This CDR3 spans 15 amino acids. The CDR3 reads CASSYAPRTGGTQYF. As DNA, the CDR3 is TGTGCCAGCAGTTACGCCCCCCGGACGGGGGGTACGCAGTATTTT.

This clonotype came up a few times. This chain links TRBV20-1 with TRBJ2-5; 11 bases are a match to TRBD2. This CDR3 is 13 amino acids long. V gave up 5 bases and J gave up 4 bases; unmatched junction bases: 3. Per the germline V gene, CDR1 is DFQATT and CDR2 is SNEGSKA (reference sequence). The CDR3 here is CSAGGTSGETQYF. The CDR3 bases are TGCAGTGCTGGAGGGACTAGCGGAGAGACCCAGTACTTC.

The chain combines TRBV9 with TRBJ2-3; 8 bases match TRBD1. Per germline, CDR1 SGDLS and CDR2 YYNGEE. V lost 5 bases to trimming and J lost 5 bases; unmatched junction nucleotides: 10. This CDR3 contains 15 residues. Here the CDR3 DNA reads TGTGCCAGCAGTCGGACAGGGATAGCAGAAGATACGCAGTATTTT. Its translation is CASSRTGIAEDTQYF.

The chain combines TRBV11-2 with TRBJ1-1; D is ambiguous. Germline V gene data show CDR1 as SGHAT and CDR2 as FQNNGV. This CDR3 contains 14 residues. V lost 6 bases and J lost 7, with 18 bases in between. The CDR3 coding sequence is TGTGCCAGCAGAGGCGGGCCTTACTCGGGTGAAGCTTTCTTT. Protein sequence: CASRGGPYSGEAFF.

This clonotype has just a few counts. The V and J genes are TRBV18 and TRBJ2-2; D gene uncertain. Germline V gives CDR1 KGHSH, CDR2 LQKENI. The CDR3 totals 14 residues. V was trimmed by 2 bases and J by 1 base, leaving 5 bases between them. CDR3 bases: TGTGCCAGCTCACCAAGACAGAACACCGGGGAGCTGTTTTTT. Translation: CASSPRQNTGELFF. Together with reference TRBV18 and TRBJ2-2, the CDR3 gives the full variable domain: NAGVMQNPRHLVRRRGQEARLRCSPMKGHSHVYWYRQLPEEGLKFMVYLQKENIIDESGMPKERFSAEFPKEGPSILRIQQVVRGDSAAYFCASSPRQNTGELFFGEGSRLTVL.

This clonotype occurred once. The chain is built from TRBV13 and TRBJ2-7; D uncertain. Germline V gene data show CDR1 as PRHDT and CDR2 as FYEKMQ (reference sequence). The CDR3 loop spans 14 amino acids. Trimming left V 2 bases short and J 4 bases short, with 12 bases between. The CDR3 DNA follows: TGTGCCAGCAGCTTAACAAGGCTCGATTACGAGCAGTACTTC. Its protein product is CASSLTRLDYEQYF.

The CDR3 region has the DNA TGTGCCACCAGTGGAACTAGCGGGAGGTATGGGACAGATACGCAGTATTTT. This translates into CATSGTSGRYGTDTQYF. This chain links TRBV24-1 with TRBJ2-3, with 12 nucleotides matching TRBD2. Per the germline V gene, CDR1 is KGHDR and CDR2 is SFDVKD. V lost 5 bases, J lost 3 bases, and 8 bases stayed unmatched. This CDR3 comprises 17 residues.

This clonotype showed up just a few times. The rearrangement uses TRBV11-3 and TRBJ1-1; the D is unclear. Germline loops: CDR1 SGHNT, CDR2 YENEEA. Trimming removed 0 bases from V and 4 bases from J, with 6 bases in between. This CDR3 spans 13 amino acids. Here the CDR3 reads CASSLDLSTEAFF. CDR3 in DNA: TGTGCCAGCAGCTTAGACTTGAGCACTGAAGCTTTCTTT.

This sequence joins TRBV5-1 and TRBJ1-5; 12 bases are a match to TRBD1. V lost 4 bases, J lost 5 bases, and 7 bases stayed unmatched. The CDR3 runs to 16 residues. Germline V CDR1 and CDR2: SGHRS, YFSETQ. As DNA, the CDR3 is TGCGCCAGCAGCGTGGGGACAGGGGGCTTGGATCAGCCCCAGCATTTT. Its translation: CASSVGTGGLDQPQHF. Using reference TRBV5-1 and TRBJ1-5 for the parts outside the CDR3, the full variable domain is KAGVTQTPRYLIKTRGQQVTLSCSPISGHRSVSWYQQTPGQGLQFLFEYFSETQRNKGNFPGRFSGRQFSNSRSEMNVSTLELGDSALYLCASSVGTGGLDQPQHFGDGTRLSIL.

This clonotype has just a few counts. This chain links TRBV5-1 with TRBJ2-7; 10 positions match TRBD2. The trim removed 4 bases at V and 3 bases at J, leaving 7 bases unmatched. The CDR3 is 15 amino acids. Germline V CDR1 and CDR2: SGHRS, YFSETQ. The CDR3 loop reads CASSRVAGGGYEQYF. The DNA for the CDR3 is TGCGCCAGCAGCCGGGTAGCGGGAGGAGGCTACGAGCAGTACTTC.

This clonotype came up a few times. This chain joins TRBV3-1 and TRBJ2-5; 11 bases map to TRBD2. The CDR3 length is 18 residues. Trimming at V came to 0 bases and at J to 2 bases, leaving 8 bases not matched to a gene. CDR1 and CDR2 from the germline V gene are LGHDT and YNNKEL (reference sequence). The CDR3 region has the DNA TGTGCCAGCAGCCAAGACGTTGGGGGACTAGCGGTACAAGAGACCCAGTACTTC. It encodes CASSQDVGGLAVQETQYF.

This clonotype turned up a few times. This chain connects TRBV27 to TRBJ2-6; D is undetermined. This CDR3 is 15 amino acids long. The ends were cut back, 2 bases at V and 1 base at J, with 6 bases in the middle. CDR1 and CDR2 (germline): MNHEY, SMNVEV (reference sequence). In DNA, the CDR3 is TGTGCCAGCAGTTTAATGGCATCTGGGGCCAACGTCCTGACTTTC. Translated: CASSLMASGANVLTF.

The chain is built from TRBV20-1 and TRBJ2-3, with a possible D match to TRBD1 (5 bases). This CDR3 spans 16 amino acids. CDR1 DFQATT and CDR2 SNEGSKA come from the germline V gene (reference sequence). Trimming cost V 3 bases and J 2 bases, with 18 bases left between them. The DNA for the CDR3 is TGCAGTGCTAGTGGGTACGTGGGGCGGTCCACAGATACGCAGTATTTT. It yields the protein CSASGYVGRSTDTQYF.

The CDR3 is CASSLLIEGQNTEAFF. The CDR3 DNA reads as TGCGCCAGCAGCTTGTTAATTGAGGGACAGAACACTGAAGCTTTCTTT. This rearrangement joins TRBV5-1 to TRBJ1-1; weak D call: TRBD1 (6 bases). This CDR3 has 16 residues. The germline V and J ends were trimmed by 1 base and 1 base, with 14 bases remaining between them. Germline V gene data show CDR1 as SGHRS and CDR2 as YFSETQ.

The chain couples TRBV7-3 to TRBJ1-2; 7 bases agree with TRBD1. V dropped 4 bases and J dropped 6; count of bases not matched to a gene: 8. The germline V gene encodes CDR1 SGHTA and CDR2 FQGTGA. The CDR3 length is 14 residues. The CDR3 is CASSSTTGRHGYTF. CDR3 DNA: TGTGCCAGCAGCTCCACGACAGGGCGGCATGGCTACACCTTC.

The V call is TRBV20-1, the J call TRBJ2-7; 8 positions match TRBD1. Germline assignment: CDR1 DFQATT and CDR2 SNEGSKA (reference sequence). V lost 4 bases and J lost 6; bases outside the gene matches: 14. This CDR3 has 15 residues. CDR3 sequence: CSAITRDRGAGEQYF. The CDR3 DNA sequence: TGCAGTGCTATCACCCGAGACAGGGGTGCCGGCGAGCAGTACTTC.

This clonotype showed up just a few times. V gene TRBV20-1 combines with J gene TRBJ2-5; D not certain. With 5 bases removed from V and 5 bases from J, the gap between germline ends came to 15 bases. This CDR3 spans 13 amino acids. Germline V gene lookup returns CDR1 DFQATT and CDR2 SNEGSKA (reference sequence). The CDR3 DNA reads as TGCAGTGCTCGGACCAGCCGTCGGGAGACCCAGTACTTC. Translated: CSARTSRRETQYF.

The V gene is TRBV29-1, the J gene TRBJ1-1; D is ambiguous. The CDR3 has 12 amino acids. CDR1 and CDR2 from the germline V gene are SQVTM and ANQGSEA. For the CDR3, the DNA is TGCAGTGGGTTTCGACAGAACACTGAAGCTTTCTTT. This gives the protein CSGFRQNTEAFF.

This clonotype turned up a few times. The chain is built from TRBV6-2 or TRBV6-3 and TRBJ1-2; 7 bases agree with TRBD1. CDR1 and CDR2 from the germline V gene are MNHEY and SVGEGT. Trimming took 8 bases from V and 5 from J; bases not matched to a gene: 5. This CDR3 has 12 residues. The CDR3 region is CASLQGMYGYTF. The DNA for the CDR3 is TGTGCCAGCCTACAGGGGATGTATGGCTACACCTTC.

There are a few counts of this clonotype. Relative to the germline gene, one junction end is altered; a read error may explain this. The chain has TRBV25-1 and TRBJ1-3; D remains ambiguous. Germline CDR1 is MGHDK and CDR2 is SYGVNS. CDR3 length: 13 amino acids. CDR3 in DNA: TGTGCCAGCAGTGAATACGGTGGAGACACCATATATTTT. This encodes CASSEYGGDTIYF. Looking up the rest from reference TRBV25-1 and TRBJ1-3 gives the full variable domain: EADIYQTPRYLVIGTGKKITLECSQTMGHDKMYWYQQDPGMELHLIHYSYGVNSTEKGDLSSESTVSRIRTEHFPLTLESARPSHTSQYLCASSEYGGDTIYFGEGSWLTVV.

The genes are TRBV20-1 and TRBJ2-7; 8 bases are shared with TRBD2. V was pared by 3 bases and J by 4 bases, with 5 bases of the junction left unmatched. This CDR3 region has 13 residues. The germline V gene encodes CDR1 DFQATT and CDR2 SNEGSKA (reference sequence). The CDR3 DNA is TGCAGTGCTAGCGGGAGGGCCATGTACGAGCAGTACTTC. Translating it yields CSASGRAMYEQYF.

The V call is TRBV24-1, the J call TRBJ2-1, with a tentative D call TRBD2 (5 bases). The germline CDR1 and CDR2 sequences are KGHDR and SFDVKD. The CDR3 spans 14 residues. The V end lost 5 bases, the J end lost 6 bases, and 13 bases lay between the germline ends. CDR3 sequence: CATSAGLRFNEQFF. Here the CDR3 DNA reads TGTGCCACCAGTGCCGGACTCCGCTTCAATGAGCAGTTCTTC.

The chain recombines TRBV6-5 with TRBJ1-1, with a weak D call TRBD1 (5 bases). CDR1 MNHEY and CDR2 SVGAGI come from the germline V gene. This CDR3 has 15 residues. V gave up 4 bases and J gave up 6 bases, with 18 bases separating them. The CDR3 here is CASSSFHDSNAEAFF. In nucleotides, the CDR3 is TGTGCCAGCAGTTCCTTCCATGACAGTAACGCTGAAGCTTTCTTT.

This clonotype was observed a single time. The CDR3 bases are TGTGCCAGCAGCTCGGTACCTCGGGACCCGAGGGCTTTCTTT. This translates into CASSSVPRDPRAFF. The chain joins TRBV7-2 to TRBJ1-1, with a weak D call TRBD1 (5 bases). The germline V gene encodes CDR1 SGHTA and CDR2 FQGNSA. Trimming cost V 4 bases and J 11 bases, with 20 bases left between them. CDR3 length: 14 residues.

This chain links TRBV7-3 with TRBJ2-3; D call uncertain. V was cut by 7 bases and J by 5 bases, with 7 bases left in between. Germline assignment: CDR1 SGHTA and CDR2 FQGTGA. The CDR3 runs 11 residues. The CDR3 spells CASTHGDTQYF. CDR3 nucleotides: TGTGCCAGCACACACGGAGATACGCAGTATTTT.

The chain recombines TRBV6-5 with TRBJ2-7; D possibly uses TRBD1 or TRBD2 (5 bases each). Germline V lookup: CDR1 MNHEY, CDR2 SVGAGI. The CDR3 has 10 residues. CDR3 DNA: TGTGGGGACGGCTCCTACGAGCAGTACTTC. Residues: CGDGSYEQYF.